Below, 3 T cell receptor beta chains from the same sample are listed, as sequenced in a study of T-cell memory formation after mild COVID-19. TCRdb passed the 5' RACE reads through MiXCR, listing each CDR3 protein once. The sample lists roughly 400,000 distinct CDR3 sequences; about a sixth were seen once. Sequenced material: PBMCs or a T cell subset sorted from them (not recorded which). The receptors were gathered from a man aged 18-30 years who had mild COVID-19 (a few samples of this study predate the infection). Cell type and time point are not known.

This sequence joins TRBV7-2 and TRBJ2-7, with 7 nucleotides matching TRBD1. The CDR3 loop spans 13 amino acids. CDR1 is SGHTA and CDR2 is FQGNSA in the germline V gene. The V segment lost 4 bases and the J segment 5 bases; nucleotides outside the gene matches: 5. The DNA of the CDR3 is TGTGCCAGCAGCTCGGACGGGACAGACGAGCAGTACTTC. Translating it yields CASSSDGTDEQYF. Based on the CDR3 plus reference TRBV7-2 and TRBJ2-7, the full variable domain is GAGVSQSPSNKVTEKGKDVELRCDPISGHTALYWYRQSLGQGLEFLIYFQGNSAPDKSGLPSDRFSAERTGGSVSTLTIQRTQQEDSAVYLCASSSDGTDEQYFGPGTRLTVT.

At least ten counts were recorded for this clonotype. The chain links TRBV7-9 to TRBJ2-3; D possibly corresponds to TRBD1 (6 bases). Germline V gene data show CDR1 as SEHNR and CDR2 as FQNEAQ (reference sequence). Trimming shortened V by 2 bases and J by 4 bases, and 13 bases separated the two germline ends. The CDR3 runs 15 residues. The DNA of the CDR3 is TGTGCCAGCAGCTTATGGAGCAGGGGAGCAGATACGCAGTATTTT. This sequence encodes CASSLWSRGADTQYF.

The chain has TRBV30 and TRBJ2-1; D tentatively fits TRBD1 or TRBD2 (5 bases each). This CDR3 has 16 amino acids. V was clipped by 0 bases and J by 0 bases, with 12 bases between them. The germline gives CDR1 GTSNPN, CDR2 SVGIG (reference sequence). In DNA, the CDR3 is TGTGCCTGGAGTGTACGGGGCAGGAGCTCCTACAATGAGCAGTTCTTC. Its protein product is CAWSVRGRSSYNEQFF.